This record covers a single TCR beta chain. At least ten counts were recorded for this clone. There is no known antigen for this receptor. Per-base quality was not reported, and no clone a single base away is much larger than it. The data derive from a study of metastatic and nonmetastatic thyroid tumors (TCRdb year 2020). Context from the whole study: The researchers compared repertoires between peripheral blood samples and tumor or nodule tissue samples from patients with malignant or benign thyroid disease. Overall results and qualifications from the work: TCR beta diversity was reported as significantly higher in malignant tumors than in benign nodules, in both blood and tumor samples.

Inclusive of the bounding cysteine and phenylalanine, the CDR3 is 16 residues long. The read is trimmed to its CDR3 DNA, 48 bases read in frame from base 1. Trimming removed 0 bases from V and 0 bases from J; the gene matches leave 2 bases unexplained. Taken from the germline V gene, the CDR1 and CDR2 loops are MNHEY and SVGEGT. Libraries were made using PCR. The sequencer listed for this sample is Illumina HiSeq 4000. High-throughput sequencing was used to profile the TCR beta-chain CDR3 region of every patient. The source study handled its data this way. A classifier to discriminate distant-metastatic papillary thyroid cancer patients was built from CDR3 differences across clinicopathological groups. The Shannon index was used to assess repertoire diversity, and the Morisita-Horn index was used to assess tumor-blood repertoire similarity. TCRdb reprocessing: public reads trimmed at Q25 with fastp, clones called with MiXCR, in-frame beta chains kept. TCRdb's processing, not the authors', yielded these V and J calls. This sample comprises about 41,000 clones, approximately 10% of them detected only once. Together, the top ten hold under 30% of the sample.

No treatment had been received by any patient before thyroid surgery. Patient clinical samples collected from about 2011 to 2018 were retrospectively analysed using T-cell receptor beta sequencing. This clonotype was obtained from a female donor with papillary thyroid cancer or a benign thyroid nodule (not recorded which). Some clones in this sample may be carry-over from other donors' samples. Sequencing was carried out using blood. The rearrangement combines TRBV6-2 or TRBV6-3 with TRBJ2-3; the junction holds 8 bases that match TRBD2. CDR3 loop: CASSYSGGASTDTQYF. The DNA sequence is TGTGCCAGCAGTTACTCCGGGGGGGCTAGCACAGATACGCAGTATTTT.